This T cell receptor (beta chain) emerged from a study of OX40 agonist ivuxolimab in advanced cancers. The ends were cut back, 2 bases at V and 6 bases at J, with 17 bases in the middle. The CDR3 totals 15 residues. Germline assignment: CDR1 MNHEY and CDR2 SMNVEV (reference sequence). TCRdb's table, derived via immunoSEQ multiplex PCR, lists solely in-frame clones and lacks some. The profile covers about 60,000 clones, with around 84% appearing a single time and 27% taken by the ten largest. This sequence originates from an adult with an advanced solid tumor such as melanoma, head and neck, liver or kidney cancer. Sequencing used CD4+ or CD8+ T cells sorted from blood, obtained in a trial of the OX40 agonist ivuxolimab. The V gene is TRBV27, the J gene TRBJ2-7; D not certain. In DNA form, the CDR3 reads TGTGCCAGCAGTTTAAAGTCCCCTAGTTCGCTCGAGCAGTACTTC. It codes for CASSLKSPSSLEQYF.